A single sample is the source of the 29 T cell receptor beta chains below, sequenced in a study of blood T cell repertoires in COVID-19 (dated by TCRdb to about 2020). Library preparation was by the immunoSEQ multiplex PCR assay. TCRdb provides this immuneACCESS table in a form limited to in-frame rearrangements. Some clones are lacking; in checked studies, under half of them reflect an unresolved V gene, and why the rest are absent is not known. Present in this sample are about 380,000 clones, around 90% of which were seen just once. The leading ten clones occupy over 1% of the sample. Source material: peripheral blood. Receptors originate from a man aged 35-49 years with acute or convalescent COVID-19.

This chain uses TRBV10-1 with TRBJ1-4, with 8 bases fitting TRBD1. CDR3 length: 13 amino acids. V lost 10 bases, J lost 4 bases, and 5 bases stayed unmatched. From germline, CDR1 is WNHNN and CDR2 SYGVQD (reference sequence). CDR3 coding DNA: TGCGCCACCTCGACAGGGGATAATGAAAAACTGTTTTTT. The encoded protein is CATSTGDNEKLFF.

V gene TRBV10-3 combines with J gene TRBJ1-2, with D perhaps TRBD1 (6 bases). Per the germline V gene, CDR1 is ENHRY and CDR2 is SYGVKD. The CDR3 extends over 13 amino acids. V lost 8 bases, J lost 6 bases, and 16 bases lay in between. The CDR3 DNA reads as TGTGCCATCTTGTGGGGGCTCGGAGATGGCTACACCTTC. It is translated as CAILWGLGDGYTF.

V gene TRBV18 combines with J gene TRBJ2-5; weak D call: TRBD1 (6 bases). Deletions cut 2 bases from V and 4 bases from J, with 14 bases between. This CDR3 is built from 15 residues. Germline V lookup: CDR1 KGHSH, CDR2 LQKENI. CDR3 bases: TGTGCCAGCTCACCATTTCGGGACAAAGGAGAGACCCAGTACTTC. This codes for CASSPFRDKGETQYF.

The V call is TRBV11-2, the J call TRBJ1-2, with 7 bases matching TRBD1. The germline CDR1 and CDR2 sequences are SGHAT and FQNNGV. The J segment lost 8 bases and the V segment lost 1 base, leaving 4 bases of the junction unmatched. The CDR3 totals 13 residues. The CDR3 here is CASSLGQGGGYTF. CDR3 coding DNA: TGTGCCAGCAGCTTAGGACAGGGCGGAGGCTACACCTTC.

This clone was recorded once. The chain links TRBV12-5 to TRBJ1-5, with a tentative D call TRBD1 (5 bases). Germline CDR1 LGHNT, CDR2 FRNRAP. The CDR3 length is 16 residues. With 6 bases removed from V and 2 bases from J, the gap between germline ends came to 17 bases. Here the CDR3 DNA reads TGTGCTAGTGGCCACGAAGGGGAACGAGGCAATCAGCCCCAGCATTTT. It translates to CASGHEGERGNQPQHF.

The rearrangement links TRBV28 to TRBJ1-2, with D perhaps TRBD1 (6 bases). CDR3 length equals 14 residues. V was pared by 8 bases and J by 2 bases, with 15 bases between. The germline V gene has CDR1 MDHEN and CDR2 SYDVKM. The CDR3 sequence is CASFGLGANYGYTF. The CDR3 DNA follows: TGTGCCAGCTTTGGGCTGGGGGCGAACTATGGCTACACCTTC.

V is TRBV14 and J is TRBJ2-1, with TRBD1 identical over 12 bases. Germline CDR1 reads SGHDN; CDR2 reads FVKESK. J gave up 4 bases and V 1 base, and 2 bases lay outside the gene matches. The CDR3 contains 16 residues. The CDR3 DNA follows: TGTGCCAGCAGCCAAGGGGACAGGGGGCCATACAATGAGCAGTTCTTC. It translates to CASSQGDRGPYNEQFF.

The J gene is TRBJ2-7, the V gene TRBV12-3 or TRBV12-4; tentatively, D is TRBD2 (6 bases). Trimming left V 5 bases short and J 3 bases short, with 11 bases between. CDR3 length equals 13 residues. The CDR3 loop is CASSGTLFYEQYF. In nucleotides, the CDR3 is TGTGCCAGCAGTGGGACTCTGTTCTACGAGCAGTACTTC.

This chain links TRBV3-1 (or the pseudogene TRBV3-2) with TRBJ1-2, with D unclear. CDR3 size: 13 residues. Germline V gene data show CDR1 as LGHDT and CDR2 as YNNKEL (reference sequence). Trimming shortened V by 4 bases and J by 8 bases, and 14 bases separated the two germline ends. CDR3 bases: TGTGCCAGCAGCCTTCCGGGAGGCCGGGGCTACACCTTC. It codes for CASSLPGGRGYTF.

This chain joins TRBV11-1 and TRBJ2-1; 11 bases are shared with TRBD1. J lost 7 bases, V lost 2 bases, and 4 bases had no gene match. Germline V CDR1 and CDR2: SGHAT, FQDESV (reference sequence). The CDR3 is 15 amino acids. CDR3 residues: CASSLRDRGRNEQFF. The CDR3 nucleotides read TGTGCCAGCAGCTTAAGGGACAGGGGGAGAAATGAGCAGTTCTTC. The full variable domain, in which reference TRBV11-1 and TRBJ2-1 provide the parts outside the CDR3, is EAEVAQSPRYKITEKSQAVAFWCDPISGHATLYWYRQILGQGPELLVQFQDESVVDDSQLPKDRFSAERLKGVDSTLKIQPAELGDSAMYLCASSLRDRGRNEQFFGPGTRLTVL.

This rearrangement joins TRBV29-1 to TRBJ2-7, with D possibly being TRBD2 (5 bases). Germline values: CDR1 SQVTM, CDR2 ANQGSEA. The CDR3 is 13 amino acids. Trimming pared 4 bases from V and 1 base from J, leaving 11 bases between. CDR3 loop: CSVGTRASYEQYF. The CDR3 bases are TGCAGCGTTGGAACTAGGGCTTCCTACGAGCAGTACTTC.

This rearrangement joins TRBV28 to TRBJ1-4; tentative D call: TRBD1 (6 bases). The CDR3 contains 16 residues. The germline V gene has CDR1 MDHEN and CDR2 SYDVKM. Trimming left V 8 bases short and J 3 bases short, with 19 bases between. The CDR3 DNA reads as TGTGCCAGCTCCGAGCTCACAGGGTCGGCTAATGAAAAACTGTTTTTT. As protein: CASSELTGSANEKLFF.

V is TRBV30 and J is TRBJ1-3, with TRBD1 identical over 7 bases. J lost 3 bases, V lost 4 bases, and 9 bases had no gene match. The V gene's germline CDR1 is GTSNPN and CDR2 SVGIG (reference sequence). The CDR3 sequence is 15 residues long. The CDR3 DNA reads TGTGCCTGGACCTCGACAGGGACTTATGGAAACACCATATATTTT. Protein: CAWTSTGTYGNTIYF.

The gene calls are TRBV10-3 and TRBJ2-2; TRBD1 matches 8 bases. Looked up from germline, CDR1 is ENHRY and CDR2 is SYGVKD. The CDR3 totals 12 residues. V was clipped by 8 bases and J by 6 bases; unmatched bases: 2. The CDR3 coding sequence is TGTGCCATCGGACAGGGCCCCGGGGAGCTGTTTTTT. Its protein product is CAIGQGPGELFF.

The rearrangement links TRBV7-9 to TRBJ1-1; D gene ambiguous. CDR3 length equals 14 residues. V was cut by 5 bases and J by 1 base, with 11 bases left in between. Germline values: CDR1 SEHNR, CDR2 FQNEAQ (reference sequence). CDR3 sequence: CASSPSSGNTEAFF. For the CDR3, the DNA is TGTGCCAGCAGCCCAAGCTCGGGGAACACTGAAGCTTTCTTT. Full variable domain (rest looked up from reference TRBV7-9 and TRBJ1-1): DTGVSQNPRHKITKRGQNVTFRCDPISEHNRLYWYRQTLGQGPEFLTYFQNEAQLEKSRLLSDRFSAERPKGSFSTLEIQRTEQGDSAMYLCASSPSSGNTEAFFGQGTRLTVV.

This clone was recorded a few times. The rearrangement links TRBV19 to TRBJ1-6; possible D gene TRBD1, 6 bases. The ends were cut back, 1 base at V and 4 bases at J, with 11 bases in the middle. Germline loops: CDR1 LNHDA, CDR2 SQIVND (reference sequence). The CDR3 is 16 residues long. The CDR3 loop is CASSIVFGQYNSPLHF. The CDR3 coding sequence is TGTGCCAGTAGTATAGTATTCGGACAGTATAATTCACCCCTCCACTTT.

This CDR3 is CASSLGTGRRQPQHF. CDR3 coding DNA: TGTGCCAGCAGCTTAGGAACAGGTCGAAGGCAGCCCCAGCATTTT. The rearrangement uses TRBV7-8 and TRBJ1-5; tentative D call: TRBD1 (5 bases). CDR1 and CDR2 from the germline V gene are SGHVS and FQNEAQ. The CDR3 loop spans 15 amino acids. Trimming removed 1 base at V and 7 bases at J, with 14 bases between. Full variable domain (rest looked up from reference TRBV7-8 and TRBJ1-5): GAGVSQSPRYKVAKRGQDVALRCDPISGHVSLFWYQQALGQGPEFLTYFQNEAQLDKSGLPSDRFFAERPEGSVSTLKIQRTQQEDSAVYLCASSLGTGRRQPQHFGDGTRLSIL.

This chain connects TRBV5-1 to TRBJ2-1; 8 bases map to TRBD1. The CDR3 totals 16 residues. Germline trimming cut 2 bases from V and 8 bases from J; bases unmatched to any gene: 12. Germline values: CDR1 SGHRS, CDR2 YFSETQ. The chain's CDR3 is CASSFGGMDRVHEQFF. CDR3 nucleotide sequence: TGCGCCAGCAGCTTTGGGGGGATGGACAGGGTGCATGAGCAGTTCTTC.

This clone was seen a handful of times. The gene calls are TRBV7-8 and TRBJ2-7; 12 bases are a match to TRBD2. Germline assignment: CDR1 SGHVS and CDR2 FQNEAQ. V dropped 4 bases and J dropped 9; count of bases not matched to a gene: 13. This CDR3 has 16 residues. The chain's CDR3 is CASSSSWTSGILRQYF. CDR3 coding DNA: TGTGCCAGCAGCTCATCGTGGACTAGCGGGATCCTCCGGCAGTACTTC.

The J gene is TRBJ1-6, the V gene TRBV10-3; a possible D gene is TRBD1 (5 bases). Looked up from germline, CDR1 is ENHRY and CDR2 is SYGVKD. Between the trimmed V and J ends, which lost 3 bases and 7 bases, there was a span of 10 bases. CDR3 length: 14 amino acids. The CDR3 reads CAISDRGFNSPLHF. CDR3 nucleotide sequence: TGTGCCATCAGTGATAGGGGCTTCAATTCACCCCTCCACTTT.

This clone has only one observation. The chain has TRBV2 and TRBJ2-5; D perhaps matches TRBD2 (6 bases). The CDR3 contains 14 residues. Germline CDR1 reads SNHLY; CDR2 reads FYNNEI. Trimming pared 6 bases from V and 4 bases from J, leaving 15 bases between. CDR3 DNA sequence: TGTGCCAGCAGCCCCACACGGGGAGGAGAGACCCAGTACTTC. Residues: CASSPTRGGETQYF.

The chain links TRBV14 to TRBJ2-1; 10 bases are a match to TRBD2. The CDR3 is 18 residues long. With 4 bases clipped from V and 8 bases from J, the junction kept 17 bases outside the gene matches. Germline-derived CDR1 and CDR2 are SGHDN and FVKESK. CDR3 sequence: CASSLWVRLAGVAHEQFF. The CDR3 DNA follows: TGTGCCAGCAGCCTCTGGGTTAGGCTAGCGGGAGTTGCCCATGAGCAGTTCTTC. Using reference TRBV14 and TRBJ2-1 for the parts outside the CDR3, the full variable domain is EAGVTQFPSHSVIEKGQTVTLRCDPISGHDNLYWYRRVMGKEIKFLLHFVKESKQDESGMPNNRFLAERTGGTYSTLKVQPAELEDSGVYFCASSLWVRLAGVAHEQFFGPGTRLTVL.

The chain carries TRBV5-1 and TRBJ2-7, with D possibly TRBD1 on 6 matching bases. This CDR3 region has 16 residues. V was cut by 7 bases and J by 1 base, with 21 bases left in between. Germline V gives CDR1 SGHRS, CDR2 YFSETQ. The CDR3 reads CASSPPKTGGSYEQYF. DNA of the CDR3: TGCGCCAGCTCCCCCCCGAAGACAGGAGGATCCTACGAGCAGTACTTC.

The chain couples TRBV28 to TRBJ1-1; TRBD1 aligns across 8 bases. The CDR3 totals 17 residues. Germline V lookup: CDR1 MDHEN, CDR2 SYDVKM. The V gene end was trimmed by 4 bases and the J gene end by 2 bases; junction bases not matched to a gene: 12. Here the CDR3 reads CASSSLRTGRGNTEAFF. The CDR3 nucleotides are TGTGCCAGCAGTTCTCTTAGGACAGGGAGGGGAAACACTGAAGCTTTCTTT.

V gene TRBV10-3 combines with J gene TRBJ1-3, with unresolved D. The V and J ends lost 4 bases and 2 bases respectively, with 18 bases between them. This CDR3 comprises 17 residues. CDR1 is ENHRY, CDR2 SYGVKD, per germline. The CDR3 reads CAISVGGMERAGNTIYF. CDR3 nucleotides: TGTGCCATCAGTGTAGGAGGGATGGAGAGAGCTGGAAACACCATATATTTT.

This clone was detected once. The rearrangement links TRBV5-1 to TRBJ1-1, with 10 bases matching TRBD1. Trimming cost V 6 bases and J 1 base; bases outside gene matches: 6. The CDR3 extends over 15 amino acids. Germline V lookup: CDR1 SGHRS, CDR2 YFSETQ. The chain's CDR3 is CASTGGDRGNTEAFF. CDR3 DNA: TGCGCCAGCACGGGCGGGGACAGGGGGAACACTGAAGCTTTCTTT.

This clone has only a few counts. The rearrangement links TRBV11-2 to TRBJ1-1, with a weak D call TRBD1 (6 bases). The CDR3 is 13 amino acids. Looked up from germline, CDR1 is SGHAT and CDR2 is FQNNGV. V lost 2 bases to trimming and J lost 6 bases, with 10 bases between them. CDR3 sequence reads: CASSLNRDPEAFF. The CDR3 nucleotides are TGTGCCAGCAGCTTAAACAGGGACCCTGAAGCTTTCTTT. Based on the CDR3 plus reference TRBV11-2 and TRBJ1-1, the full variable domain is EAGVAQSPRYKIIEKRQSVAFWCNPISGHATLYWYQQILGQGPKLLIQFQNNGVVDDSQLPKDRFSAERLKGVDSTLKIQPAKLEDSAVYLCASSLNRDPEAFFGQGTRLTVV.

This chain connects TRBV7-9 to TRBJ1-6; tentatively, D is TRBD1 (5 bases). Looked up from germline, CDR1 is SEHNR and CDR2 is FQNEAQ (reference sequence). The CDR3 covers 13 residues. Trimming stripped 7 bases from V and 8 bases from J, with 12 bases between. CDR3 sequence: CASTLGGDSPLHF. CDR3 DNA sequence: TGTGCCAGCACCCTCGGGGGGGATTCACCCCTCCACTTT.

The V call is TRBV7-8, the J call TRBJ1-1; D ambiguous. V lost 2 bases and J lost 3, with 13 bases in between. The CDR3 contains 15 residues. Germline V gives CDR1 SGHVS, CDR2 FQNEAQ. The CDR3 region is CASSLFLGDHTEAFF. DNA for the CDR3: TGTGCCAGCAGCTTATTCCTCGGGGATCACACTGAAGCTTTCTTT.